A single sample gave rise to the 11 T cell receptor beta chains below, sequenced in a study of early T cells in non-severe SARS-CoV-2 infection. TCRdb reprocessed the 5' RACE reads via MiXCR and lists one record per CDR3 protein. In the table there are about 44,000 distinct CDR3 sequences, about 25% of which are singletons. Sequencing used whole blood, obtained at baseline. The receptors stem from an adult who was a healthcare worker with PCR-confirmed SARS-CoV-2 infection or an uninfected control (not recorded which).

This chain joins TRBV5-1 and TRBJ1-1; no clear D gene. Deletions cut 0 bases from V and 3 bases from J, with 12 bases between. The CDR3 totals 15 residues. Germline CDR1 SGHRS, CDR2 YFSETQ. The CDR3 DNA reads TGCGCCAGCAGCTTGGAAGGGTGGGCCCACACTGAAGCTTTCTTT. It specifies CASSLEGWAHTEAFF.

The rearrangement links TRBV7-9 to TRBJ1-1; D is unresolved. There are 12 residues in the CDR3. Germline V gene sequence: CDR1 SEHNR, CDR2 FQNEAQ (reference sequence). V was pared by 2 bases and J by 4 bases, with 5 bases between. The CDR3 loop is CASSLRATEAFF. CDR3 coding DNA: TGTGCCAGCAGCTTAAGGGCCACTGAAGCTTTCTTT.

V usage is TRBV20-1 and J usage is TRBJ2-3; 7 bases are shared with TRBD2. There are 17 residues in the CDR3. V dropped 5 bases and J dropped 0; count of bases not matched to a gene: 14. Looked up from germline, CDR1 is DFQATT and CDR2 is SNEGSKA (reference sequence). The CDR3 DNA sequence: TGCAGTGCTTCTGAGGGGACTACCCCCGTCAGCACAGATACGCAGTATTTT. Translated, it gives CSASEGTTPVSTDTQYF.

This clonotype was counted many times. V is TRBV12-3 or TRBV12-4 and J is TRBJ2-3; D uncertain. The CDR3 is 14 amino acids. The V end was cut by 7 bases, the J end by 3 bases, with 14 bases between. CDR3 amino acids: CASTPGPRTDTQYF. The DNA for the CDR3 is TGTGCCAGCACTCCAGGCCCACGGACAGATACGCAGTATTTT.

This clonotype was counted a few times. This sequence joins TRBV11-2 and TRBJ2-5; TRBD1 might be the D (6 bases). Germline V CDR1 and CDR2: SGHAT, FQNNGV. Trimming left V 6 bases short and J 3 bases short, with 8 bases between. This CDR3 has 12 residues. DNA of the CDR3: TGTGCCAGCAGTGGACAGAAAGAGACCCAGTACTTC. This codes for CASSGQKETQYF.

CDR3 loop: CASSQEAVYGYTF. In nucleotides, the CDR3 is TGTGCCAGCAGCCAAGAGGCTGTATATGGCTACACCTTC. The rearrangement joins TRBV16 to TRBJ1-2; D is undetermined. Germline CDR1 reads KGHSY; CDR2 reads FQNENV. This CDR3 region has 13 residues. The V gene lost 2 bases and the J gene lost 5 bases, with 9 bases spanning the gap.

In its sample, this clonotype was seen a few times. The rearrangement joins TRBV6-6 to TRBJ2-7, with TRBD1 identical over 10 bases. CDR3 size: 15 residues. CDR1 MNHNY and CDR2 SVGAGI come from the germline V gene (reference sequence). J gave up 4 bases and V 2 bases, and 5 bases lay outside the gene matches. The CDR3 here is CASSYPTGGGYEQYF. DNA for the CDR3: TGTGCCAGCAGTTACCCGACAGGGGGCGGTTACGAGCAGTACTTC.

The V gene is TRBV7-6, the J gene TRBJ1-1; no clear D. The CDR3 has 13 amino acids. Per germline, CDR1 SGHVS and CDR2 FNYEAQ. V was trimmed by 1 base and J by 6 bases, leaving 9 bases between them. The CDR3 bases are TGTGCCAGCAGCTTAGAAGGGTTCGCTGAAGCTTTCTTT. Encoded protein: CASSLEGFAEAFF. The entire variable domain, with the rest obtained from reference TRBV7-6 and TRBJ1-1, is as follows: GAGVSQSPRYKVTKRGQDVALRCDPISGHVSLYWYRQALGQGPEFLTYFNYEAQQDKSGLPNDRFSAERPEGSISTLTIQRTEQRDSAMYRCASSLEGFAEAFFGQGTRLTVV.

This clonotype has more than one count but fewer than ten. The rearrangement uses TRBV9 and TRBJ2-3; no clear D. V was pared by 3 bases and J by 2 bases, with 4 bases between. The CDR3 sequence is 12 residues long. CDR1 SGDLS and CDR2 YYNGEE come from the germline V gene. CDR3 sequence: CASSGLTDTQYF. The CDR3 region has the DNA TGTGCCAGCAGCGGCCTCACAGATACGCAGTATTTT.

This clonotype turned up a few times. The J gene is TRBJ2-2, the V gene TRBV5-5, with D perhaps being TRBD1 or TRBD2 (5 bases each). CDR3 length: 16 amino acids. The V gene's germline CDR1 is SGHKS and CDR2 YYEKEE (reference sequence). Between the trimmed V and J ends, which lost 4 bases and 1 base, there was a span of 14 bases. The DNA of the CDR3 is TGTGCCAGCAGCCACATGGGGACGCTGAACACCGGGGAGCTGTTTTTT. The encoded protein is CASSHMGTLNTGELFF.

The V gene is TRBV2, the J gene TRBJ2-3, with D uncertain. The V gene lost 1 base and the J gene lost 8 bases, with 13 bases spanning the gap. This CDR3 is 14 amino acids long. Germline V gene data show CDR1 as SNHLY and CDR2 as FYNNEI. CDR3: CASSEEAYSGTQYF. As DNA, the CDR3 is TGTGCCAGCAGTGAAGAGGCCTACTCGGGTACGCAGTATTTT.